This T cell receptor beta chain originates from a study of T cell responses to AZD1222 COVID-19 vaccine. At the level of the study: Second-dose groups at about 4 or about 12 weeks were pooled.

Germline CDR1 reads SEHNR; CDR2 reads FQNEAQ (reference sequence). Trimming pared 4 bases from V and 4 bases from J, leaving 25 bases between. This CDR3 region has 18 residues. Here immunoSEQ multiplex PCR was the method, and the copy in TCRdb shows in-frame clones only, minus some. The sample contains about 120,000 clones, 88% of which appear only once. Points on this clone: Antigen: not known.

Broader study findings: Baseline seropositivity occurred in only six or seven AZD1222 recipients. In a largely white British group with more females than males, clonal diversity was possibly underestimated.

The V call is TRBV7-9, the J call TRBJ1-2, with D possibly matching TRBD1 (6 bases). This clonotype was sampled from an adult in good health. Sequenced material: peripheral blood, taken on day 0 of AZD1222 vaccination. CDR3 amino acids: CASSSLVMGAAIFYGYTF. The CDR3 DNA reads TGTGCCAGCAGCTCCCTAGTTATGGGGGCGGCGATATTCTATGGCTACACCTTC.